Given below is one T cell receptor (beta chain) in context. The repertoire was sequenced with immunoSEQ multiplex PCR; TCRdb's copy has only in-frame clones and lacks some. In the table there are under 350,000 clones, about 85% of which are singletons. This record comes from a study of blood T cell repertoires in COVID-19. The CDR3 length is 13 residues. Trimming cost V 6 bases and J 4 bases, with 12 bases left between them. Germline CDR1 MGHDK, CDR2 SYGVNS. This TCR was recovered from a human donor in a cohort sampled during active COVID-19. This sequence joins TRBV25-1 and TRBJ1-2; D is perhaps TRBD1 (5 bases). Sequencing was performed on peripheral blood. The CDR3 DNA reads TGTGCCAGCAGCCAGGGACTAAGCTATGGCTACACCTTC. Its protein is CASSQGLSYGYTF.